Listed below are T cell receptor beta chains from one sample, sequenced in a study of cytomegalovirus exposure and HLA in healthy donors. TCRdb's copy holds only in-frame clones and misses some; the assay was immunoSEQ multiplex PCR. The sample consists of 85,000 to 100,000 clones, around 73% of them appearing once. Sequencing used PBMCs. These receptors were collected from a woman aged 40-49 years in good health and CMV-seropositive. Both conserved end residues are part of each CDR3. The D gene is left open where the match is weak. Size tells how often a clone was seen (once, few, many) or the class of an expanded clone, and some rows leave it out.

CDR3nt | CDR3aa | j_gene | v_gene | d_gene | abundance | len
TGCAGCGTTGTAGGCTCAGCGACTAGTAGTTTCGAGCAGTACTTC | CSVVGSATSSFEQYF | TRBJ2-7 | TRBV29-1 | . | few | 15
TGTGCCAGCACTACCTCGGTCTACGAGCAGTACTTC | CASTTSVYEQYF | TRBJ2-7 | TRBV28 | . | . | 12
TGTGCCAGCAGCGTAGGACAGGGACTCTCAGACACTGAAGCTTTCTTT | CASSVGQGLSDTEAFF | TRBJ1-1 | TRBV9 | TRBD1 | . | 16
TGTGCCAGCAGCCACCCCGGGGAGGGAGACACTGAAGCTTTCTTT | CASSHPGEGDTEAFF | TRBJ1-1 | TRBV11-1 | . | . | 15
TGTGCCAGCAGTCGTAGCGGGAGGGAAGGAGAGACCCAGTACTTC | CASSRSGREGETQYF | TRBJ2-5 | TRBV9 | TRBD2 | . | 15
TGTGCCAGCGCTCGAAGAAGGGGCAGAGATGAGCAGTTCTTC | CASARRRGRDEQFF | TRBJ2-1 | TRBV28 | . | . | 14
TGTGCCAGCAGCCAAGCCACAGGGAACATGGCCACTGAAGCTTTCTTT | CASSQATGNMATEAFF | TRBJ1-1 | TRBV14 | . | . | 16
TGTGCCAGCAGCTTGCCCACAGGGTGCGAGCAGTACTTC | CASSLPTGCEQYF | TRBJ2-7 | TRBV5-4 | . | . | 13
TGTGCCAGCTTGAACAGGGGCCTGAACACCGGGGAGCTGTTTTTT | CASLNRGLNTGELFF | TRBJ2-2 | TRBV6-1 | TRBD1 | . | 15
TGTGCCTCTCAGTCATTAAATAACTATGGCTACACCTTC | CASQSLNNYGYTF | TRBJ1-2 | TRBV10-3 | . | . | 13
TGTGCCAGTAGTATCGTTATCGGCGGGAGGGGGTACAATGAGCAGTTCTTC | CASSIVIGGRGYNEQFF | TRBJ2-1 | TRBV19 | TRBD2 | once | 17
TGTGCCAGCAGCCAAGATACCACAGGGGTAGGCTCTGAAGCTTTCTTT | CASSQDTTGVGSEAFF | TRBJ1-1 | TRBV4-2 | TRBD1 | . | 16
TGTGCCAGCAGCGACGGGACTAGCGGAAGCACAGATACGCAGTATTTT | CASSDGTSGSTDTQYF | TRBJ2-3 | TRBV7-2 | TRBD2 | . | 16
TGCGCCAGCAGCGGTGGGGACAGAACCTACGAGCAGTACTTC | CASSGGDRTYEQYF | TRBJ2-7 | TRBV4-1 | TRBD1 | few | 14
TGTGCCAGCGGTTACCGGGACAGGGCCACTGAAGCTTTCTTT | CASGYRDRATEAFF | TRBJ1-1 | TRBV27 | TRBD1 | . | 14
TGTGCCTGGAGCCTAAAGGGTACGGGGGGCTACACCTTC | CAWSLKGTGGYTF | TRBJ1-2 | TRBV30 | . | once | 13
TGTGCCAGTACGGACAGGACCTACGAGCAGTACTTC | CASTDRTYEQYF | TRBJ2-7 | TRBV19 | TRBD1 | . | 12
TGTGCCAGCAGCCGGGACAGCGCTTATGGCTACACCTTC | CASSRDSAYGYTF | TRBJ1-2 | TRBV6-5 | TRBD1 | . | 13
TGTGCCAGCAGCTTAACGGGGGGGGACACTGAAGCTTTCTTT | CASSLTGGDTEAFF | TRBJ1-1 | TRBV7-3 | . | . | 14
TGTGCCAGCAGCTTAGCGTTGACGGGTTTCTATAGCAATCAGCCCCAGCATTTT | CASSLALTGFYSNQPQHF | TRBJ1-5 | TRBV7-8 | . | . | 18
TGTGCCAGCTCACCCGGACCCTCGGGACAGAACTATGGCTACACCTTC | CASSPGPSGQNYGYTF | TRBJ1-2 | TRBV18 | TRBD1 | . | 16
TGCGCCAGCAGCCAGAGGGCCACCGACTACAATGAGCAGTTCTTC | CASSQRATDYNEQFF | TRBJ2-1 | TRBV4-1 | . | . | 15
TGTGCCAGCAGTTACGGTCCGGACTATGGCTACACCTTC | CASSYGPDYGYTF | TRBJ1-2 | TRBV6-5 | . | . | 13
TGTGCCAGCAGTCAATCCCGACAGTCCGATACGCAGTATTTT | CASSQSRQSDTQYF | TRBJ2-3 | TRBV27 | . | . | 14
TGTGCCAGCAGTTACCCGACAGGGTACGTCGAGACCCAGTACTTC | CASSYPTGYVETQYF | TRBJ2-5 | TRBV6-5 | TRBD1 | . | 15
TGTGCCAGTAGGCATGGACTAGCGGAGGGAAATGAGCAGTTCTTC | CASRHGLAEGNEQFF | TRBJ2-1 | TRBV19 | TRBD2 | few | 15
TGTGCCAGTAGTATTCGATTGGCAGGGCTAGGGAACACCATATATTTT | CASSIRLAGLGNTIYF | TRBJ1-3 | TRBV19 | . | . | 16
TGCAGCGTTGAAGGCTGGGGGGACACTGAAGCTTTCTTT | CSVEGWGDTEAFF | TRBJ1-1 | TRBV29-1 | . | . | 13
TGTGCCACCAGCAGAGGCGGGATAGCGGGAAGCAATGAGCAGTTCTTC | CATSRGGIAGSNEQFF | TRBJ2-1 | TRBV15 | TRBD2 | . | 16